This T cell receptor (beta chain) appears in the sequencing data of a study of CD8 T cells in Susac syndrome. Study overall: Patients with Susac syndrome were therapy-naive, treated with corticosteroids, or treated with intravenous immunoglobulin alone when blood was collected.

RNA totalling about 0.5 to 1 ug underwent reverse transcription with random hexamers. Amplification of the TCR beta CDR3 was carried out by immunoSEQ multiplex PCR, which spanned a total of 54 Vbeta and 13 Jbeta segments. TCRdb analysed the immunoSEQ multiplex PCR reads with MiXCR anew, one entry per CDR3 protein. This repertoire shows some 180,000 distinct CDR3 sequences, 90% to 95% found once; its top ten account for 0.099%. This CDR3 has 10 amino acids. Germline values: CDR1 SQVTM, CDR2 ANQGSEA. V was pared by 7 bases and J by 7 bases, with 10 bases between. Sequenced input: CD4+ T cells from PBMCs. The chain links TRBV29-1 to TRBJ1-1; D gene unclear. The clonotype was recovered from a human donor with Susac syndrome. The CDR3 DNA follows: TGCAGCGCCCGGGATGATGAAGCTTTCTTT. Translating gives CSARDDEAFF. Together with reference TRBV29-1 and TRBJ1-1, the CDR3 gives the full variable domain: SAVISQKPSRDICQRGTSLTIQCQVDSQVTMMFWYRQQPGQSLTLIATANQGSEATYESGFVIDKFPISRPNLTFSTLTVSNMSPEDSSIYLCSARDDEAFFGQGTRLTVV.